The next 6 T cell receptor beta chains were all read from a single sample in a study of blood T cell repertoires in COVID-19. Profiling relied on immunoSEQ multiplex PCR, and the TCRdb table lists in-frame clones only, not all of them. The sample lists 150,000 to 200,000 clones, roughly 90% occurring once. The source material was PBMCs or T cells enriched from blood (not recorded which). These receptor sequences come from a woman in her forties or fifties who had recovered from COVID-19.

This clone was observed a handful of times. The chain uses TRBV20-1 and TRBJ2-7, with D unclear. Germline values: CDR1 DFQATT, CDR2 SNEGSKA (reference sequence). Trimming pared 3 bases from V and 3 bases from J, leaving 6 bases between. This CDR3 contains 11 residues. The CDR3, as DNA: TGCAGTGCTAGGTCCGGCTACGAGCAGTACTTC. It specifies CSARSGYEQYF.

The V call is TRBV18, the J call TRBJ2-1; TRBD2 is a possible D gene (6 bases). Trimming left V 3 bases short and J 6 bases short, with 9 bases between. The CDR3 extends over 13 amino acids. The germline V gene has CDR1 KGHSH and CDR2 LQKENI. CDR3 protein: CASSPGLPNEQFF. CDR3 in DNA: TGTGCCAGCTCACCGGGACTCCCCAATGAGCAGTTCTTC.

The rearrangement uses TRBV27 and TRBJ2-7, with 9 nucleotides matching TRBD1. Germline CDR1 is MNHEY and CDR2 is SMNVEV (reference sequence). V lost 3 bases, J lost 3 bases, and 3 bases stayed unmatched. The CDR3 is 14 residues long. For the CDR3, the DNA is TGTGCCAGCAGTTTTGGGGACAGGGTCTACGAGCAGTACTTC. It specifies CASSFGDRVYEQYF.

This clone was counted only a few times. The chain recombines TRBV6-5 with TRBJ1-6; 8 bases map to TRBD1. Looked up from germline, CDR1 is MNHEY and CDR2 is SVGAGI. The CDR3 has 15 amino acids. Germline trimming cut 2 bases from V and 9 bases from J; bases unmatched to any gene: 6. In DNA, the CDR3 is TGTGCCAGCAGTTACCGACGGACAGGGACTTCACCCCTCCACTTT. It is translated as CASSYRRTGTSPLHF.

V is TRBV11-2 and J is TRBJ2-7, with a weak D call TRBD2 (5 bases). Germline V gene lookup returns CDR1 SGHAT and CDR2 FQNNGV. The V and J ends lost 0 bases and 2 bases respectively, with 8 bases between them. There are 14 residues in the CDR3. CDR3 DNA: TGTGCCAGCAGCTTAGATGGAGGACCCTACGAGCAGTACTTC. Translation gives CASSLDGGPYEQYF.

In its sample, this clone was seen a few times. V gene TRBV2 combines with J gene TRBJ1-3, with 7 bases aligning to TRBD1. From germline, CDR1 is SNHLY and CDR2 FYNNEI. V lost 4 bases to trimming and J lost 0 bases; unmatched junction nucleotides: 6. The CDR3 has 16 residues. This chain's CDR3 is CASSVGRQGSGNTIYF. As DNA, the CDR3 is TGTGCCAGCAGTGTGGGTCGACAGGGCTCTGGAAACACCATATATTTT. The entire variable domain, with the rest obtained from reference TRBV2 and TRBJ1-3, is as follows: EPEVTQTPSHQVTQMGQEVILRCVPISNHLYFYWYRQILGQKVEFLVSFYNNEISEKSEIFDDQFSVERPDGSNFTLKIRSTKLEDSAMYFCASSVGRQGSGNTIYFGEGSWLTVV.